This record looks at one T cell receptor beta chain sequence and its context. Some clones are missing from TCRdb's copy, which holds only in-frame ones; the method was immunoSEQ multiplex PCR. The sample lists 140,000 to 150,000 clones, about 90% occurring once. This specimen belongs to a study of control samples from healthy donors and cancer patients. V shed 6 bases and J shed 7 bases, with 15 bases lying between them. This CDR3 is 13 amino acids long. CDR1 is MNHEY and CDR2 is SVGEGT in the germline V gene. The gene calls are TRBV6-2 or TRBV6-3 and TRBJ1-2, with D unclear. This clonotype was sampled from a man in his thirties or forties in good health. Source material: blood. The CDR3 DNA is TGTGCCAGCAGCGACGCCTTGAATGCTGGCTACACCTTC. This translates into CASSDALNAGYTF.